The sequence of this T cell receptor (beta chain) was determined in a study of blood T cells in healthy people across ages. This CDR3 is built from 15 residues. V was trimmed by 3 bases and J by 2 bases, leaving 11 bases between them. Germline loops: CDR1 MGHDK, CDR2 SYGVNS. For the second PCR, which ran for about 6 to 12 cycles, a sample-barcoded 5' primer and a J-beta primer mix were used. TCRdb called the 5' RACE reads again in MiXCR, with one record for every CDR3 protein. This sample yields more than 800,000 distinct CDR3 sequences, of which around 26% are seen a single time; 15% to 20% belongs to the top ten.

The sequencing sample was made of blood. The rearrangement joins TRBV25-1 to TRBJ2-1, with D tentatively TRBD1 (5 bases). This clonotype originated in a woman older than 75 in good health. The CDR3, as DNA: TGTGCCAGCAGTGACAGCAGGGTCCCCTACAATGAGCAGTTCTTC. Amino acids: CASSDSRVPYNEQFF.